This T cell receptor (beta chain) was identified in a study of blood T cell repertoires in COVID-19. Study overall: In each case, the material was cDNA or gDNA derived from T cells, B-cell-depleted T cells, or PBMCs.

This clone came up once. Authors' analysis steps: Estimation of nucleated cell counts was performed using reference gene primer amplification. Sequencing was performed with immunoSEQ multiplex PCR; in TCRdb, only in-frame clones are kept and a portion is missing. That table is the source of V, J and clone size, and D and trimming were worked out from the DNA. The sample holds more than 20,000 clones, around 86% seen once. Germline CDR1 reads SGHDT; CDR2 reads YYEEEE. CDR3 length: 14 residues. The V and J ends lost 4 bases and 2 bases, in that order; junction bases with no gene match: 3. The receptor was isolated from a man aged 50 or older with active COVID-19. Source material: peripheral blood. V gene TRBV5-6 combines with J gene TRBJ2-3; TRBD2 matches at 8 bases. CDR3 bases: TGTGCCAGCAGCCTACTAGCGGTCACAGATACGCAGTATTTT. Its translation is CASSLLAVTDTQYF.